The present entry profiles one T cell receptor beta chain with its context. The CDR3 runs 18 residues. Germline trimming cut 5 bases from V and 5 bases from J; bases unmatched to any gene: 15. CDR1 is MNHEY and CDR2 is SVGEGT in the germline V gene. This sample was included in a study of T cell responses to AZD1222 COVID-19 vaccine. TCRdb's copy holds only in-frame clones and misses some; the assay was immunoSEQ multiplex PCR. The sample carries about 99,000 clones, 70% to 90% recorded once. The material was peripheral blood, obtained on day 0 of AZD1222 vaccination. The genes are TRBV6-2 or TRBV6-3 and TRBJ1-5; TRBD1 matches 10 bases. The receptor's source is an adult in good health. Here the CDR3 reads CASSPPGTGAIADQPQHF. DNA for the CDR3: TGTGCCAGCAGTCCACCCGGGACAGGGGCGATAGCCGATCAGCCCCAGCATTTT.